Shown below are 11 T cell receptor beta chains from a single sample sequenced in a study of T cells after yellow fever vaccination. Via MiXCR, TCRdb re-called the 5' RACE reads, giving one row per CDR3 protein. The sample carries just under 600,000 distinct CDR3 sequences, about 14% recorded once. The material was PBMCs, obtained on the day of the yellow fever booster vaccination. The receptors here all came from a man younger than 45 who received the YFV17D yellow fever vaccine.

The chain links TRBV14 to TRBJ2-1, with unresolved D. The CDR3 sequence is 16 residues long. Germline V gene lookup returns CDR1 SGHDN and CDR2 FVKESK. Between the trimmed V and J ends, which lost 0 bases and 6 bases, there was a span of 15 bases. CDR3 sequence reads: CASSQDGVNLLNEQFF. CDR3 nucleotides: TGTGCCAGCAGCCAAGATGGGGTAAACCTCCTCAATGAGCAGTTCTTC.

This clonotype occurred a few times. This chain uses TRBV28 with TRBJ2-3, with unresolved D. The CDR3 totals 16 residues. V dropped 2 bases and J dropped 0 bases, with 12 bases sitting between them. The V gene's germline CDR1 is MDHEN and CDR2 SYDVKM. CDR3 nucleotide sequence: TGTGCCAGCAGTTTAACTAAACTTTCAAGCACAGATACGCAGTATTTT. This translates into CASSLTKLSSTDTQYF.

As DNA, the CDR3 is TGTGCCTGGACCAGGGGTGGGGGAGCTTTCTTT. Its protein product is CAWTRGGGAFF. This chain links TRBV30 with TRBJ1-1; possible D gene TRBD1, 6 bases. The germline V gene has CDR1 GTSNPN and CDR2 SVGIG (reference sequence). The V and J ends lost 4 bases and 10 bases respectively, with 13 bases between them. This CDR3 contains 11 residues.

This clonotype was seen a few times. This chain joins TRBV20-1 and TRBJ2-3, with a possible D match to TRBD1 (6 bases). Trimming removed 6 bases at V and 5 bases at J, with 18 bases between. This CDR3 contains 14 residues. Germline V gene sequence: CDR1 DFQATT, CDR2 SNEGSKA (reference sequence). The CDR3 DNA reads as TGCAGTGCCTCGGGACAAGGGGTTGTAGATACGCAGTATTTT. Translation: CSASGQGVVDTQYF.

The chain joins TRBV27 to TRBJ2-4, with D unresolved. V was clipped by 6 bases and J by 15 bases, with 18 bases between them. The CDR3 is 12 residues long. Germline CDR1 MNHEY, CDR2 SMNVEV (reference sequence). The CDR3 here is CASRKTGSLLYF. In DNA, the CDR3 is TGTGCCAGCAGGAAAACCGGCAGCCTCCTGTACTTC.

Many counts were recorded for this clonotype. DNA for the CDR3: TGTGCCACCAGCAGAACGAGGGGGCAGGGTCAGCCCCAGCATTTT. Its protein product is CATSRTRGQGQPQHF. This sequence joins TRBV15 and TRBJ1-5, with 7 bases fitting TRBD1. Losses at the gene ends were 2 bases for V and 6 bases for J; bases not matched to a gene: 7. The germline gives CDR1 LNHNV, CDR2 YYDKDF (reference sequence). The CDR3 length is 15 residues.

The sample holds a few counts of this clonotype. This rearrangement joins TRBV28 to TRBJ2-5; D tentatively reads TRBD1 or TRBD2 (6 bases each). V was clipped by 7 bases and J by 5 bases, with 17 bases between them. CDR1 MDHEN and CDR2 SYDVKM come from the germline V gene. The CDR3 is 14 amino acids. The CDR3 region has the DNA TGTGCCAGCACCGGGGGCCCCGGTCGGGAGACCCAGTACTTC. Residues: CASTGGPGRETQYF.

Written as DNA, the CDR3 is TGTGCCAGCAGCGTCGGGAGGGTGGCCCCCTACGAGCAGTACTTC. It codes for CASSVGRVAPYEQYF. This chain connects TRBV9 to TRBJ2-7; 8 nucleotides line up with TRBD2. The junction had 6 bases not matched to a gene; V was cut back by 2 bases and J by 2 bases. Germline V gene sequence: CDR1 SGDLS, CDR2 YYNGEE. The length of the CDR3 is 15 residues.

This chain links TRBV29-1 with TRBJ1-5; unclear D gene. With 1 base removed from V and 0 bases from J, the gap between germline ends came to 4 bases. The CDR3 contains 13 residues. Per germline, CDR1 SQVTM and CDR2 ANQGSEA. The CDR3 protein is CSVEGGSNQPQHF. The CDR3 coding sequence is TGCAGCGTTGAAGGGGGTAGCAATCAGCCCCAGCATTTT.

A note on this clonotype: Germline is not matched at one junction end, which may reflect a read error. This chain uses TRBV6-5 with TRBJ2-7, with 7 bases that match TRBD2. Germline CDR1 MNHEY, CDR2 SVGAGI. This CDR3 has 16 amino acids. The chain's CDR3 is CASTYPRAAGLYEQYF. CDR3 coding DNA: TGTGCCAGCACTTACCCAAGGGCAGCGGGATTATACGAGCAGTACTTC.

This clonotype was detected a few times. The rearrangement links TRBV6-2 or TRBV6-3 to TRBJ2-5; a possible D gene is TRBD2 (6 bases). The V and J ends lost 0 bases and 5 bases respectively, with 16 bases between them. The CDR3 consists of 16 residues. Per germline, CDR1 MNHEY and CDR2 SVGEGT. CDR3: CASSYSRSSVRETQYF. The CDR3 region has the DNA TGTGCCAGCAGTTACTCGAGGTCTAGCGTCAGGGAGACCCAGTACTTC.